This section outlines one T cell receptor beta chain sequence together with its context. Other DNA sequences from this sample encode an identical CDR3 as well. This sample was included in a study of shared clonotypes between healthy human individuals. Across the study: Researchers assigned three CD4 naive, three CD4 memory, two CD8 naive and one CD8 memory plate to each donor.

V was clipped by 1 base and J by 1 base, with 7 bases between them. In germline, CDR1 is LNHDA, CDR2 SQIVND (reference sequence). This CDR3 contains 15 residues. Measured with immunoSEQ multiplex PCR; TCRdb has only the in-frame clones, and not every one. The sample has about 1.5 million clones, about 98% seen once; the top ten hold approximately 0.45%. The source of this sequence is a young man in good health. The chain recombines TRBV19 with TRBJ2-2; a possible D gene is TRBD1 (6 bases). Sequencing input: naive CD4+ T cells sorted from blood. Subset denoted: CD45RA+ positively selected. CDR3 DNA sequence: TGTGCCAGTAGTATAGGACAGGTGAACACCGGGGAGCTGTTTTTT. As protein: CASSIGQVNTGELFF.